This TCR beta chain was retrieved from a study of CD8 T cells in ankylosing spondylitis. CDR3 length: 12 residues. CDR1 is MNHEY and CDR2 is SVGAGI in the germline V gene. V was clipped by 6 bases and J by 14 bases; unmatched bases: 10. TCRdb analysed the 5' RACE reads with MiXCR anew, one entry per CDR3 protein. The data hold 200,000 to 250,000 distinct CDR3 sequences, with 8% to 11% observed a single time. This clonotype was observed many times. The rearrangement links TRBV6-5 to TRBJ2-3, with TRBD2 matching over 8 bases. This clonotype was obtained from a male donor with ankylosing spondylitis or in good health (not recorded which). Source material: blood, either unsorted or a sorted T cell fraction (not recorded which). CDR3 sequence (DNA): TGTGCCAGCAGGCCGCGGGGGGACATTACGTATTTT. Protein product: CASRPRGDITYF.